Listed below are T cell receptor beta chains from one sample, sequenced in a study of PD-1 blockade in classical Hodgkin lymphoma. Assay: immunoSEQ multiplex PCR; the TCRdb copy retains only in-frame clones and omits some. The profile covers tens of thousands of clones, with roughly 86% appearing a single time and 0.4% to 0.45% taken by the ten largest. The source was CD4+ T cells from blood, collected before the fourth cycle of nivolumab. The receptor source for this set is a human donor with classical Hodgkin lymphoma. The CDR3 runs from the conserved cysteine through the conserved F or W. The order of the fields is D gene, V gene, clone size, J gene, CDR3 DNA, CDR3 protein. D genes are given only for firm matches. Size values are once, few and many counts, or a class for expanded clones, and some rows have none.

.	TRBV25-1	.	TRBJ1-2	TGTGCCAGCAGTGAAGGCGCAGGAATTGGTGGCTACACCTTC	CASSEGAGIGGYTF
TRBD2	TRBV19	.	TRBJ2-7	TGTGCCAGTAGTATAGGGACTAGCGGCTACGAGCAGTACTTC	CASSIGTSGYEQYF
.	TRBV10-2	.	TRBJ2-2	TGCGCCAGCAGCGAGACCGGGGAGCTGTTTTTT	CASSETGELFF
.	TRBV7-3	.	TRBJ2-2	TGTGCCAGCAGCTTGGGCGCCGGGGAGCTGTTTTTT	CASSLGAGELFF
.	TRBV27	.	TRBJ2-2	TGTGCCAGCAGGGGACGACGGACCGGGGAGCTGTTTTTT	CASRGRRTGELFF
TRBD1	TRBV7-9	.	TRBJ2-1	TGTGCCAGCAGCTTAGAAATCGCCAGGGGGCGCAGGAATGAGCAGTTCTTC	CASSLEIARGRRNEQFF
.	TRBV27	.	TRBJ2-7	TGTGCCAGCAGTTTTGGGGGGCGAAATACCTACGAGCAGTACTTC	CASSFGGRNTYEQYF
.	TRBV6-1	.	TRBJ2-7	TGTGCCAGCAGTCGTACCCTCGACTACGAGCAGTACTTC	CASSRTLDYEQYF
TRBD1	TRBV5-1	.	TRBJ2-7	TGCGCCAGCAGCTTAAGGGGGCAGGCCTACGAGCAGTACTTC	CASSLRGQAYEQYF
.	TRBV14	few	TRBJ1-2	TGTGCCAGCAGCCATGACCAGGGTTGGGGCTACACCTTC	CASSHDQGWGYTF
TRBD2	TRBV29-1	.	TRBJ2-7	TGCAGCGTTTGGACTAGGTCCGACGAGCAGTACTTC	CSVWTRSDEQYF
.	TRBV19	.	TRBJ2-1	TGTGCCATAAAGCGGTCGAGCAAGGACGCTGAGCAGTTCTTC	CAIKRSSKDAEQFF
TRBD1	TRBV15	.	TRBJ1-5	TGTGCCACTGGGGGACAGAAGAATCAGCCCCAGCATTTT	CATGGQKNQPQHF
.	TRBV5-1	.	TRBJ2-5	TGCGCCAGCAGCTTACTAGAAGAGACCCAGTACTTC	CASSLLEETQYF
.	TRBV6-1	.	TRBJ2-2	TGTGCCAGCACCAGATGGGGAGAGGAGCTGTTTTTT	CASTRWGEELFF
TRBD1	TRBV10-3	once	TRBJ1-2	TGTGCCATCAGTGGACAGGGGGCCAGATTGGATGGCTACACCTTC	CAISGQGARLDGYTF
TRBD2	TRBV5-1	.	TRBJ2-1	TGCGCCAGCAGCTCCCCAGGCGGTAGCGGGAGTCTGCCGAGAGGGAGCTCCTACAATGAGCAGTTCTTC	CASSSPGGSGSLPRGSSYNEQFF
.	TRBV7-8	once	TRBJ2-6	TGTGCCAGCAGCTTAGGAACGGGTACGGGGGCCAACGTCCTGACTTTC	CASSLGTGTGANVLTF
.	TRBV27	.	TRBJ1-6	TGTGCCAGCACTACGGGGAACTCACCCCTCCACTTT	CASTTGNSPLHF
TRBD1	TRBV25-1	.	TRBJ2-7	TGTGCCAGCAGTTTGACAGGGGTGTACGAGCAGTACTTC	CASSLTGVYEQYF
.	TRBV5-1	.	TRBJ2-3	TGCGCCAGCAGCTTGCAGGGACGGACAGATACGCAGTATTTT	CASSLQGRTDTQYF
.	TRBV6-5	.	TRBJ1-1	TGTGCCAGCGCGGGCAGGGGCTCGAACACTGAAGCTTTCTTT	CASAGRGSNTEAFF
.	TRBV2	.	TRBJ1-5	TGTGCCAGCAGTGTTTCAGGGGCTGCCAATCAGCCCCAGCATTTT	CASSVSGAANQPQHF
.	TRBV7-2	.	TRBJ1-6	TGTGCCAGCAGCTCCGCCGGGACTATAAATTCACCCCTCCACTTT	CASSSAGTINSPLHF
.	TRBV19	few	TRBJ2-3	TGTGCCAGTAGTATAGTCTCCGGCACAGATACGCAGTATTTT	CASSIVSGTDTQYF
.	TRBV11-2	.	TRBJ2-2	TGTGCCAGCAGCTTACAACTTAATACCGGGGAGCTGTTTTTT	CASSLQLNTGELFF
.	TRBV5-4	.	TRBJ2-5	TGTGCCAGCAGCGACGGCCGGAGACAGATCGAAAAGACCCAGTACTTC	CASSDGRRQIEKTQYF
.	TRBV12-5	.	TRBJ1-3	TGTGCTAGTGGAATGGGCGGGTCTGGAAACACCATATATTTT	CASGMGGSGNTIYF
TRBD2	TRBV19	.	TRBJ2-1	TGTGCCAGTTGGACTAGCCAAAGTTACAATGAGCAGTTCTTC	CASWTSQSYNEQFF
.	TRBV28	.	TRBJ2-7	TGTGCCAGCAGTTGGGGCGCTACGGGGGAGCAGTACTTC	CASSWGATGEQYF
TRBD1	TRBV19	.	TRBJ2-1	TGTGCCAGTAGTACGGGACAGGGGGTAACCAATGAGCAGTTCTTC	CASSTGQGVTNEQFF
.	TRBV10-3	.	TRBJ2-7	TGTGCCATCAGTACCGGGACATCGAGCTCCTACGAGCAGTACTTC	CAISTGTSSSYEQYF
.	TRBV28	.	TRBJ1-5	TGTGCCAGCAGTCCACAGGGAGTCGGCAATCAGCCCCAGCATTTT	CASSPQGVGNQPQHF
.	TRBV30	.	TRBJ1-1	TGTGCCTGCGGCAGAGCCGAAGCTTTCTTT	CACGRAEAFF
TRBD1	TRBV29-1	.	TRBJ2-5	TGCAGCGTTGAAGGACAGGGTTTAGAGACCCAGTACTTC	CSVEGQGLETQYF
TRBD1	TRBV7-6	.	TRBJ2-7	TGTGCCAGCGCCCGGACAGGGAGCTCCTACGAGCAGTACTTC	CASARTGSSYEQYF
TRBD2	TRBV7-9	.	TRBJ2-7	TGTGCCAGCAGCTCTAGCGGGAGTTTCTACGAGCAGTACTTC	CASSSSGSFYEQYF
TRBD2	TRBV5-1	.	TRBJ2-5	TGCGCCAGCAGCTTGGAGGGGAGGGGGACCCAGTACTTC	CASSLEGRGTQYF
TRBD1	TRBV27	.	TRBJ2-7	TGTGCCAGCAGTACCCACAGGGGCTCCTACGAGCAGTACTTC	CASSTHRGSYEQYF
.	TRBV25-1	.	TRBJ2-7	TGTGCCAGCGGGTGGGGGGACGAGCAGTACTTC	CASGWGDEQYF
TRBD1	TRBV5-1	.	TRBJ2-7	TGCGCCAGCAGCCCGGAGACAGGGCGGGCCGCCTACGAGCAGTACTTC	CASSPETGRAAYEQYF
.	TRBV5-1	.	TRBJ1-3	TGCGCCAGCAGCTTAACAGACGAGAACTCTGGAAACACCATATATTTT	CASSLTDENSGNTIYF
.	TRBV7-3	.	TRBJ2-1	TGTGCCAGCAGCTTAACGAGGGAGACCAATTACAATGAGCAGTTCTTC	CASSLTRETNYNEQFF
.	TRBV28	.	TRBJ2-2	TGTGCCAGCAGTTTTCGTCAGAACAGCATTAACACCGGGGAGCTGTTTTTT	CASSFRQNSINTGELFF
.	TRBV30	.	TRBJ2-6	TGTGCCCATCGGGGCACCCTGAGCTCTGGGGCCAACGTCCTGACTTTC	CAHRGTLSSGANVLTF
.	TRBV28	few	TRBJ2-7	TGTGCCAGCGTCGGAGGGGGGACCCCCTACGAGCAGTACTTC	CASVGGGTPYEQYF
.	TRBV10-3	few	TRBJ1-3	TGTGCCATCAGTGGGGACTCCCCTGGAAACACCATATATTTT	CAISGDSPGNTIYF
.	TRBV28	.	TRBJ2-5	TGTGCCAGCAGTTTTGGGCCACTAGCGACCCAGTACTTC	CASSFGPLATQYF
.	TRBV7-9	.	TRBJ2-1	TGTGCCAGCACCCTAGGGGGGGCGGGGCAGTTCTTC	CASTLGGAGQFF
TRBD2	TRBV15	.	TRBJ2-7	TGTGCCACCGCGAAGGCTAGCGGCTACGAGCAGTACTTC	CATAKASGYEQYF
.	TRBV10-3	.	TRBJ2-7	TGTGCCACCCTAACAGGGACAAGCTCCTACGAGCAGTACTTC	CATLTGTSSYEQYF
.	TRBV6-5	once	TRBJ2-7	TGTGCCAGCAGCCGCCTCCGGCCTCCTGCGGTCGAGCAGTACTTC	CASSRLRPPAVEQYF
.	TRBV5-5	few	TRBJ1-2	TGTGCCAGCAGCCCCGCTTGGGAGCACTATGGCTACACCTTC	CASSPAWEHYGYTF
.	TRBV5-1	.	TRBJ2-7	TGCGCCAGCAGCATCGACTACGACGAGCAGTACTTC	CASSIDYDEQYF
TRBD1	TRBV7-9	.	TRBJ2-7	TGTGCCAGCAGCTTAGTCTTTGGGACGGGACAGCGAACCTACGAGCAGTACTTC	CASSLVFGTGQRTYEQYF
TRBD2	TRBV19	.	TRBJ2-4	TGTGCCAGTAGTATAGACCCAGCTAGCGGGGGATTGGCCAAAAACATTCAGTACTTC	CASSIDPASGGLAKNIQYF
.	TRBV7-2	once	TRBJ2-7	TGTGCCAGCAGCTTATTCGTACAGTACGAGCAGTACTTC	CASSLFVQYEQYF
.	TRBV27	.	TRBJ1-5	TGTGCCAGCCGAGACCCGCGGTTAGGCAATCAGCCCCAGCATTTT	CASRDPRLGNQPQHF
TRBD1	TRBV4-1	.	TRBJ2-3	TGCGCCAGCAGCCAGGGACAGGGGGCGATTTATACGCAGTATTTT	CASSQGQGAIYTQYF